The TCR beta chain described here comes from a study of T cell responses to AZD1222 COVID-19 vaccine. Sequencing used immunoSEQ multiplex PCR; TCRdb keeps in-frame clones, though not all of them. Among roughly 200,000 clones listed, around 94% were seen once. This CDR3 is 12 amino acids long. Trimming pared 6 bases from V and 3 bases from J, leaving 8 bases between. The chain employs TRBV12-3 or TRBV12-4 and TRBJ1-1; tentatively, D is TRBD1 (5 bases). This clonotype originated in an adult who received the MenACWY meningococcal vaccine as a control. The sample was peripheral blood, taken 28 days after the second dose of the MenACWY control vaccine. CDR3 sequence reads: CASRAGYTEAFF. The CDR3 nucleotides are TGTGCCAGCAGAGCAGGGTACACTGAAGCTTTCTTT.